Below, 20 T cell receptor beta chains from the same sample are listed, as sequenced in a study of cytomegalovirus exposure and HLA in healthy donors. This PCR relied on a set of 60 Vbeta primers and 13 Jbeta primers. This table comes from immunoSEQ multiplex PCR, and its TCRdb copy is limited to in-frame clones, with some not included. Of 150,000 or so clones in the sample, around 68% are singletons; the top ten hold approximately 1.6%. Source material: PBMCs. These receptor sequences come from a girl under 18 in good health and CMV-seronegative.

V usage is TRBV4-2 and J usage is TRBJ2-1, with 7 bases lining up with TRBD1. This CDR3 region has 15 residues. CDR1 is LGHNA and CDR2 is YNFKEQ in the germline V gene. Trimming took 4 bases from V and 8 from J; bases not matched to a gene: 11. CDR3 DNA: TGTGCCAGCAGCCCACCGGACAGGACAGCCTATGAGCAGTTCTTC. Its translation is CASSPPDRTAYEQFF.

On this clone: At one end, the junction sequence differs from germline, possibly due to a read error. The V and J genes are TRBV7-6 and TRBJ2-2; D not resolved. The CDR3 covers 13 residues. CDR1 and CDR2 from the germline V gene are SGHVS and FNYEAQ. The CDR3 protein is CASSLALTGELFF. The CDR3 DNA is TGTGCCAGCAGTTTAGCCCTGACCGGGGAGCTGTTTTTT.

Of note for this clone: Germline is not matched at one junction end, which may reflect a read error. This chain joins TRBV9 and TRBJ1-2, with 7 positions matching TRBD1. This CDR3 comprises 15 residues. Germline V gene sequence: CDR1 SGDLS, CDR2 YYNGEE. The DNA of the CDR3 is TGTGCCAGCAGGGTAGATATGACAGGGAACTATGGCTACACCTTC. It yields the protein CASRVDMTGNYGYTF.

J is TRBJ2-7 and V is TRBV13; 7 bases match TRBD1. The CDR3 contains 15 residues. The germline gives CDR1 PRHDT, CDR2 FYEKMQ (reference sequence). V was pared by 4 bases and J by 0 bases, with 6 bases of the junction left unmatched. In nucleotides, the CDR3 is TGTGCCAGCAGCTACGGGACAGCCTACTCCTACGAGCAGTACTTC. Translation: CASSYGTAYSYEQYF.

The rearrangement joins TRBV5-4 to TRBJ1-1, with 9 bases aligning to TRBD1. Germline CDR1 SGHNT, CDR2 YYREEE (reference sequence). J lost 6 bases, V lost 4 bases, and 4 bases had no gene match. The CDR3 has 13 amino acids. The CDR3, as DNA: TGTGCCAGCAGCCTGGACAGGGGCCCTGAAGCTTTCTTT. Protein: CASSLDRGPEAFF. Together with reference TRBV5-4 and TRBJ1-1, the CDR3 gives the full variable domain: ETGVTQSPTHLIKTRGQQVTLRCSSQSGHNTVSWYQQALGQGPQFIFQYYREEENGRGNFPPRFSGLQFPNYSSELNVNALELDDSALYLCASSLDRGPEAFFGQGTRLTVV.

The chain joins TRBV7-3 to TRBJ1-1; 7 nucleotides line up with TRBD1. The V and J ends lost 5 bases and 0 bases, in that order; junction bases with no gene match: 6. The CDR3 consists of 15 residues. Germline V gene data show CDR1 as SGHTA and CDR2 as FQGTGA. The CDR3 spells CASSQAGGMNTEAFF. Here the CDR3 DNA reads TGTGCCAGCAGCCAAGCAGGGGGAATGAACACTGAAGCTTTCTTT.

This chain uses TRBV2 with TRBJ1-1; 8 bases fit TRBD1. V lost 7 bases, J lost 4 bases, and 5 bases stayed unmatched. The CDR3 is 13 amino acids. Per the germline V gene, CDR1 is SNHLY and CDR2 is FYNNEI. The CDR3 nucleotides are TGTGCCAGCACGACAGGGGCGTTCACTGAAGCTTTCTTT. As protein: CASTTGAFTEAFF.

Points on this clone: An end of the junction differs from the germline gene, which may be a read error. This sequence joins TRBV5-1 and TRBJ1-2; a weak D match, TRBD1 (6 bases). The CDR3 covers 13 residues. The germline V gene encodes CDR1 SGHRS and CDR2 YFSETQ. The CDR3 loop is CASSFPSGEGYAF. CDR3 nucleotides: TGCGCCAGCAGTTTCCCGTCAGGGGAGGGCTACGCCTTC.

V and J are TRBV5-1 and TRBJ2-3, with 13 bases that match TRBD2. The CDR3 is made up of 16 amino acids. The germline V gene encodes CDR1 SGHRS and CDR2 YFSETQ. The junction had 10 bases not matched to a gene; V was cut back by 0 bases and J by 12 bases. The CDR3 sequence is CASSLAGTSGGGTQYF. DNA of the CDR3: TGCGCCAGCAGCTTGGCCGGAACTAGCGGGGGGGGTACACAGTATTTT.

This clone was counted between two and nine times. The V and J genes are TRBV19 and TRBJ1-5, with 10 bases that match TRBD1. The CDR3 loop spans 16 amino acids. In germline, CDR1 is LNHDA, CDR2 SQIVND (reference sequence). V was clipped by 6 bases and J by 4 bases; unmatched bases: 9. CDR3 residues: CASRAAGTGENQPQHF. The CDR3 region has the DNA TGTGCCAGTAGGGCTGCCGGGACAGGGGAGAATCAGCCCCAGCATTTT.

This chain links TRBV2 with TRBJ1-3; unclear D gene. CDR1 is SNHLY and CDR2 is FYNNEI in the germline V gene. This CDR3 has 14 amino acids. V lost 8 bases and J 0 bases, leaving 11 bases between the germline ends. The CDR3 coding sequence is TGTGCCAGCCAACCGGGGAGCTCTGGAAACACCATATATTTT. Translation gives CASQPGSSGNTIYF.

The genes are TRBV5-1 and TRBJ1-1; D remains unclear. There are 14 residues in the CDR3. V was trimmed by 0 bases and J by 5 bases, leaving 11 bases between them. The V gene's germline CDR1 is SGHRS and CDR2 YFSETQ. The CDR3 loop reads CASSLAPGRTEAFF. The CDR3 DNA reads TGCGCCAGCAGCTTGGCCCCGGGTCGGACTGAAGCTTTCTTT.

The chain carries TRBV9 and TRBJ1-3, with unresolved D. In germline, CDR1 is SGDLS, CDR2 YYNGEE. The CDR3 covers 15 residues. V was clipped by 2 bases and J by 1 base, with 10 bases between them. The DNA of the CDR3 is TGTGCCAGCAGCGTCCTCGAGGGTTCTGGAAACACCATATATTTT. Residues: CASSVLEGSGNTIYF.

DNA for the CDR3: TGTGCCAGCAGCTTAGCGTGGATGGCAGGGAACACCGGGGAGCTGTTTTTT. This translates into CASSLAWMAGNTGELFF. The rearrangement links TRBV7-2 to TRBJ2-2; no clear D gene. Germline lookup yields CDR1 SGHTA and CDR2 FQGNSA. The CDR3 spans 17 residues. Trimming removed 0 bases at V and 1 base at J, with 12 bases between. Together with reference TRBV7-2 and TRBJ2-2, the CDR3 gives the full variable domain: GAGVSQSPSNKVTEKGKDVELRCDPISGHTALYWYRQSLGQGLEFLIYFQGNSAPDKSGLPSDRFSAERTGGSVSTLTIQRTQQEDSAVYLCASSLAWMAGNTGELFFGEGSRLTVL.

The V and J genes are TRBV6-5 and TRBJ1-1; D ambiguous. Germline values: CDR1 MNHEY, CDR2 SVGAGI. There are 13 residues in the CDR3. Trimming pared 8 bases from V and 1 base from J, leaving 11 bases between. CDR3 bases: TGTGCCAGCCGCCCTGGAGCGAACACTGAAGCTTTCTTT. Its translation: CASRPGANTEAFF.

This rearrangement joins TRBV9 to TRBJ2-7, with 9 nucleotides matching TRBD2. Germline V lookup: CDR1 SGDLS, CDR2 YYNGEE. The CDR3 length is 16 residues. V gave up 0 bases and J gave up 0 bases; unmatched junction bases: 4. CDR3 residues: CASSVGTSDHSYEQYF. CDR3 coding DNA: TGTGCCAGCAGCGTAGGGACTAGCGACCACTCCTACGAGCAGTACTTC. The variable domain in full, completed from reference TRBV9 and TRBJ2-7, reads DSGVTQTPKHLITATGQRVTLRCSPRSGDLSVYWYQQSLDQGLQFLIQYYNGEERAKGNILERFSAQQFPDLHSELNLSSLELGDSALYFCASSVGTSDHSYEQYFGPGTRLTVT.

The gene calls are TRBV5-1 and TRBJ2-2, with TRBD1 matching over 9 bases. Germline-derived CDR1 and CDR2 are SGHRS and YFSETQ. The CDR3 consists of 17 residues. V lost 0 bases and J lost 3; bases outside the gene matches: 6. The CDR3 DNA follows: TGCGCCAGCAGCTTGGCCCCGGGACAGGGCTACACCGGGGAGCTGTTTTTT. Encoded protein: CASSLAPGQGYTGELFF. The entire variable domain, with the rest obtained from reference TRBV5-1 and TRBJ2-2, is as follows: KAGVTQTPRYLIKTRGQQVTLSCSPISGHRSVSWYQQTPGQGLQFLFEYFSETQRNKGNFPGRFSGRQFSNSRSEMNVSTLELGDSALYLCASSLAPGQGYTGELFFGEGSRLTVL.

The chain has TRBV27 and TRBJ2-3, with D uncertain. V was cut by 6 bases and J by 2 bases, with 21 bases left in between. Germline V gives CDR1 MNHEY, CDR2 SMNVEV (reference sequence). The CDR3 extends over 17 amino acids. CDR3 nucleotide sequence: TGTGCCAGCAGCCCCCGGTCGTTACTTTTCTCCACAGATACGCAGTATTTT. It translates to CASSPRSLLFSTDTQYF.

The chain couples TRBV19 to TRBJ2-3; the D gene is possibly TRBD1 (5 bases). V lost 4 bases, J lost 0 bases, and 11 bases lay in between. The germline gives CDR1 LNHDA, CDR2 SQIVND (reference sequence). The CDR3 runs to 15 residues. CDR3 nucleotides: TGTGCCAGTAGTACGAAACAGGCTAGCACAGATACGCAGTATTTT. It encodes CASSTKQASTDTQYF.

This chain joins TRBV7-9 and TRBJ2-1; D might be TRBD1 (7 bases). The CDR3 totals 15 residues. CDR1 is SEHNR and CDR2 is FQNEAQ in the germline V gene (reference sequence). V lost 4 bases and J 8 bases, leaving 18 bases between the germline ends. CDR3 residues: CASSSRQGGRDEQFF. The CDR3 DNA is TGTGCCAGCAGCTCCCGACAGGGAGGTAGGGATGAGCAGTTCTTC.